The clone carrying this T cell receptor (beta chain) has ten or more counts. The time point is: patch test 3, about 24 weeks after DPC sensitization. Treatment given: therapeutic diphenylcyclopropenone sensitization with weekly scalp DPC. The data belong to a study of human T cells and chemical hapten exposure. One entry per CDR3 protein, called by TCRdb with MiXCR from the RACE reads. The table records 130,000 or so distinct CDR3 sequences, roughly 10% of them present only once. Sequenced here: whole blood, sampled in connection with sensitization to the hapten diphenylcyclopropenone (DPC). This clonotype was sampled from a woman aged 50 to 65 with alopecia areata. Some clones in this sample may be carry-over from other donors' samples.

In DNA, the CDR3 is TGCAGCGGATTTTACCCCCAGAAGAATGAGCAGTTCTTC. It translates to CSGFYPQKNEQFF. This chain joins TRBV29-1 and TRBJ2-1; D not certain. Trimming left V 7 bases short and J 7 bases short, with 17 bases between. The CDR3 is 13 amino acids. Per the germline V gene, CDR1 is SQVTM and CDR2 is ANQGSEA.